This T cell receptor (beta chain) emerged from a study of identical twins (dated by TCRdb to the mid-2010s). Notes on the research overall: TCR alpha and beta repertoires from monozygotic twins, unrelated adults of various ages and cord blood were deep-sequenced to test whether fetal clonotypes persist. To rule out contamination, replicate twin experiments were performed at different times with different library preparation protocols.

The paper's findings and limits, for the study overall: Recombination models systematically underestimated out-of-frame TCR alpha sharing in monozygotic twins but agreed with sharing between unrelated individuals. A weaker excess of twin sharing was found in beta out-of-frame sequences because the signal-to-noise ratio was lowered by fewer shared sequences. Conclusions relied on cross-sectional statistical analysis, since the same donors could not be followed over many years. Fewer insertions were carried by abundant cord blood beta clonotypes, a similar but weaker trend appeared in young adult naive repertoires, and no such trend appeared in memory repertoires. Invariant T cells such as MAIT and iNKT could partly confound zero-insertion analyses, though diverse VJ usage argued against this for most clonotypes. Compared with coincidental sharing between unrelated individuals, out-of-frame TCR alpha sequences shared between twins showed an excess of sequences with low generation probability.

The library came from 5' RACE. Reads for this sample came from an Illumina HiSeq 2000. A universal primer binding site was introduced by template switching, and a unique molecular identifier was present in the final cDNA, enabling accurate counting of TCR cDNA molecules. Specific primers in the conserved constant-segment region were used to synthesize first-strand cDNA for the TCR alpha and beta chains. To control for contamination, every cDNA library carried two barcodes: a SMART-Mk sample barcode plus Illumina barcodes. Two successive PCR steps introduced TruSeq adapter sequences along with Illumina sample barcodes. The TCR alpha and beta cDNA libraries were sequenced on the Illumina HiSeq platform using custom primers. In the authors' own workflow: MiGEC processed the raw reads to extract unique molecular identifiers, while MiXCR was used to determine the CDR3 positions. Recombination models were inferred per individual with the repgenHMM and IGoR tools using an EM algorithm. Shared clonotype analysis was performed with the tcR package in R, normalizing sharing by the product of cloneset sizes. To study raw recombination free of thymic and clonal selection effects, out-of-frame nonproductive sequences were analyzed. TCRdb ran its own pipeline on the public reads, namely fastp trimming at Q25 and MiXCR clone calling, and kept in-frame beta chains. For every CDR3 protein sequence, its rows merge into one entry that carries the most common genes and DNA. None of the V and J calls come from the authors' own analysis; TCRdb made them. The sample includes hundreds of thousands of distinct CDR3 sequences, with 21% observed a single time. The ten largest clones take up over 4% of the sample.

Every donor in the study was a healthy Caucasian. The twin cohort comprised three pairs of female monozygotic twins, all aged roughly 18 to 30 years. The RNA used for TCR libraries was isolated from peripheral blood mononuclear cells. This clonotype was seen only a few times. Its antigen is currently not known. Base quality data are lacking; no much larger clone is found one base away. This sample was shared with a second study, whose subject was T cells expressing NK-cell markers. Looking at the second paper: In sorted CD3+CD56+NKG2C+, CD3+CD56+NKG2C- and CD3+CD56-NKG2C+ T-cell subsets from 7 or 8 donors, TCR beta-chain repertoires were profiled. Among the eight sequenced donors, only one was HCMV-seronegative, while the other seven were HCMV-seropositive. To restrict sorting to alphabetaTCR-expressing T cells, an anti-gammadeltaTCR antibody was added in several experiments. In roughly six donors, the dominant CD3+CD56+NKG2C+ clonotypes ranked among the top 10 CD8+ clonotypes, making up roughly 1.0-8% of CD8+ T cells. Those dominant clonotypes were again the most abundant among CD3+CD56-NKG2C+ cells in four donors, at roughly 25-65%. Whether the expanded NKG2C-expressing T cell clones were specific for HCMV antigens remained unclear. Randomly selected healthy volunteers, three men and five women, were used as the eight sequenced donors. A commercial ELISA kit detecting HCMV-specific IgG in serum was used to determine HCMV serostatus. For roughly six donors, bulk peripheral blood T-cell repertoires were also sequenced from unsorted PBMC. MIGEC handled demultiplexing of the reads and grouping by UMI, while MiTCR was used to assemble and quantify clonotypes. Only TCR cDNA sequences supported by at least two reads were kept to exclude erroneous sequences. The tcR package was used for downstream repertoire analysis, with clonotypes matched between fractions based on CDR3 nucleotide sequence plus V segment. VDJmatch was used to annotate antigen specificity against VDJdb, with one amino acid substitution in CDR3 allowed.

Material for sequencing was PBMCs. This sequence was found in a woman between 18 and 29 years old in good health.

The bases are TGTGCCAGCAGTGGCCAGACCAGGAGGATAGCGGGGGTCTACGAGCAGTACTTC. This yields the protein CASSGQTRRIAGVYEQYF. Recombination joined TRBV12-3 or TRBV12-4 with TRBJ2-7; 9 nucleotides in the junction match TRBD2. The CDR3, from cysteine to phenylalanine, totals 18 residues. Of the read, only the CDR3 DNA is kept; its 54 bases are in frame from base 1. Trimming takes 5 bases off V and 3 bases off J; junction bases not matched to a gene: 17.